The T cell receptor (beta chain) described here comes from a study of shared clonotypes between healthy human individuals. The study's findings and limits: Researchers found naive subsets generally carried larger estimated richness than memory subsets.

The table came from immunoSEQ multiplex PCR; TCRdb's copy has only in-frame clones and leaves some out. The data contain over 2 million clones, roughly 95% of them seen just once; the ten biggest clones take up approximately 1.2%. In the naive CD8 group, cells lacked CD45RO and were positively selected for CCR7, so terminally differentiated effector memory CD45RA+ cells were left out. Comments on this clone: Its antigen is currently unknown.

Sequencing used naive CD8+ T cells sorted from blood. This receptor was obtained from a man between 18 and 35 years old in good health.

The DNA of the CDR3 is TGTGCCAGCAGCCCGACTAAGGCCGGAGGACAGGGCGGGGAAAAACTGTTTTTT. Residues: CASSPTKAGGQGGEKLFF. The V call is TRBV7-2, the J call TRBJ1-4; 8 nucleotides agree with TRBD1. Germline values: CDR1 SGHTA, CDR2 FQGNSA. The CDR3 is made up of 18 amino acids. V was pared by 5 bases and J by 8 bases, with 19 bases of the junction left unmatched.